This T cell receptor (beta chain) was sequenced in a study of blood T cells in healthy people across ages. As for this clonotype: One end of the junction is discordant with germline, which a read error may explain.

The authors drew 8.5 to 10 milliliters of peripheral blood from each donor. The CDR3 spans 11 residues. In germline, CDR1 is MGHDK, CDR2 SYGVNS. With a J-beta primer mix and a sample-barcoded 5' primer, a second PCR ran about 7 to 12 cycles. TCRdb fed the 5' RACE reads into MiXCR, producing one record per CDR3 protein. This table holds some 710,000 distinct CDR3 sequences, around a fifth found once. Sequencing was carried out using blood. This clonotype originated in a man in his 70s in good health. This chain links TRBV25-1 with TRBJ2-2; no reliable D call. The CDR3 sequence: CAGSKAGELFF. DNA of the CDR3: TGTGCCGGCAGCAAGGCCGGGGAGCTGTTTTTT.